This paragraph covers one T cell receptor (beta chain) sequence. The antigen it recognizes is unknown. Other DNA sequences of this sample code for an identical CDR3. The library was produced with the immunoSEQ multiplex PCR assay. For the multiplex PCR, a mixture combining 60 forward primers for TCR Vbeta segments and 13 reverse primers for TCR Jbeta segments was used. Amplification of the CDR3 region of rearranged TCR beta genes was performed with a multiplex PCR assay on genomic DNA. The amplified TCR beta libraries were sequenced on the Illumina HiSeq System as 87-base-pair reads. For the original study's pipeline: In a later analysis, 77 million or so unique TCR beta chains were counted across the approximately 670 repertoires, and roughly 11 million of these chains were shared by at least two donors. To remove PCR and sequencing errors, raw reads were error-corrected and collapsed into unique sequences using a nearest-neighbor algorithm that merged closely related sequences. To assign V, D and J gene segments, CDR3 sequences were aligned to IMGT reference sequences. For a sequence to be retained, at least a six-nucleotide match to both a V gene segment and a J gene segment was required. A rearrangement counted as productive if the CDR3 had no stop codons and remained in frame with V and J, and every other rearrangement counted as non-productive. Following IMGT convention, CDR3 was defined as the stretch from the second conserved V-encoded cysteine up to the conserved J-encoded phenylalanine. The earlier analysis of 550 to 650 of the donors excluded any sequence lacking an unambiguous match to a single V gene segment. In an earlier analysis of several hundred of the donors, V segments were called functional above 56.7% productive rearrangements and were called segregating when the between-donor standard deviation exceeded 5%. A statistical classification framework was built for diagnosing cytomegalovirus status from the catalog of TCR beta chain sequences. In a later analysis, TCR nucleotide sequences were compared against IMGT/GENE-DB human TR gene sequences so that V and J genes could be assigned. A later analysis assigned CDR3 sequences and most-parsimonious VDJ recombination scenarios with the TCRdist pipeline. In a later analysis, every TCR beta chain was defined by the combination of its CDR3 amino acid sequence and its V-gene family, and reads without a unique V-gene family were dropped. To address suspected cross-contamination and a sequencing artifact, a later analysis removed around 600 highly shared, low-generation-probability nucleotide sequences. A later analysis calculated a clonal expansion index for each public chain from normalized within-repertoire ranks of inferred template counts. A later analysis computed generation probabilities with a VDJ recombination model fitted to out-of-frame rearrangements, and checked the results against IGoR. In a later analysis, hypergeometric tests were used to score TCR-TCR, TCR-HLA and TCR-CMV co-occurrence, with a repertoire-size bias correction applied to TCR pairs. In a later analysis, false discovery rates were estimated by permuting HLA or CMV assignments 20 times. In a later analysis, co-occurring TCRs were grouped with DBSCAN, and TCRdist sequence similarity was added when clustering was performed within HLA-allele-positive subsets. Repertoires with fewer than 30,000 or more than 120,000 public chains were left out of co-occurrence clustering, as were five repertoires with anomalous nucleotide sharing. Held by TCRdb, this immuneACCESS table contains in-frame sequences only and omits some clones. Under half of the omission traces to an unresolved V gene where checked; the cause of the rest is unknown. The V and J calls and clone size were taken over from that table, and D and trimming were inferred from the DNA. This sample's table carries some 120,000 clones. The top ten hold roughly 2% of the sample.

Trimming takes 3 bases from V and 2 bases from J, and the germline ends sit 7 bases apart. As encoded in the germline V gene, CDR1 is KGHSH while CDR2 is LQKENI. CDR3 length: 13 amino acids, cysteine to phenylalanine. Kept here is only the CDR3 DNA, which spans 39 bases and is read in frame from base 1. This sample is drawn from a study of cytomegalovirus exposure and HLA in healthy donors (dated by TCRdb to 2016 to 2017). Context from the whole study: An earlier analysis of roughly 570 of the donors reported approximately 300 Gb of sequence data and 117 million unique TCR beta sequences obtained from 180 million or so T cells. Approximately 310 gigabases of sequencing data and approximately 85 million unique TCR sequences were included in an early release covering several hundred HLA-typed donors. Of the 350 to 400 genotyped donors, approximately 80% fell in the genetic ancestry cluster associated with self-reported Caucasian donors. The aim of the study was to test whether cataloging public T cell receptors could identify signatures of past pathogen exposure. Using immunosequencing, the study profiled T cell repertoires from around 680 subjects and related those repertoires to cytomegalovirus serostatus. In addition to the first cohort of 666 subjects, a separate validation cohort of around 110 different subjects was used. To predict cytomegalovirus infection status, the study brought together high-throughput TCR immunosequencing, statistical association of individual TCRs with disease status, and machine learning. In a later analysis, previously published TCR beta repertoires from 550 to 750 donors were re-analyzed and high-resolution HLA genotyping was added so that TCR occurrence patterns could be studied. Rather than using new phenotypic data, the later analysis identified candidate immune exposures from TCR beta sequences and from how often those sequences occurred across donors. In an earlier analysis of about 590 of the donors, high-throughput TCR beta sequencing was used to judge whether each TCR beta V gene segment behaved as functional or pseudogenic. Donor age, sex, ethnicity and CMV serostatus were compiled together with the repertoire data. In a later genetic analysis, genome-wide SNP genotypes for about 60% of the 666 donors were used, and that subset was treated as a discovery cohort. Every discovery cohort repertoire had been produced on one sequencing platform. Class I and class II HLA loci were covered by the typing at four-digit resolution. Typing coverage differed by locus: A, B, C, DRB1 and DQB1 were typed in roughly 620-640 donors, DQA1 in roughly 510, DPA1 in nearly 610, and DPB1 in just under 490. Four or five DR-DQ haplotypes were treated as single units for association and clustering because of strong linkage in the cohort. Among over 350 genotyped donors of the cohort, an average of approximately 230,000 unique TCR beta nucleotide sequences were sequenced per donor, about a sixth of them non-productive.

The cohort was made up of 666 healthy bone marrow donors. Cohort members were all nominally healthy when sampled, although unrecorded immune exposures were likely present. The donor was CMV seronegative and was included in the group of several hundred seronegative cohort members. A peripheral blood sample was collected from each donor, and TCR beta sequencing was performed on peripheral blood mononuclear cells. Genomic DNA was extracted from the blood cell samples with the Qiagen DNeasy Blood Extraction Kit. Overall results and qualifications from the work: According to the authors, the approach could potentially be generalized to other disease states and immunological phenotypes. The cohort was sequenced for TCR beta chains only, and without alpha or paired-chain data the features that could be detected were limited. According to a later analysis, most CMV-associated TCR beta chains appeared to be HLA-restricted, and the HLA associations seemed to be driven largely by CMV exposure. In a later genetic analysis, fewer N-insertions in productive TCRs were reported among donors in an Asian-associated ancestry cluster than the roughly 700-donor mean. Across donors, most TCR sequences were observed very rarely, whereas some public TCRs were present in many individuals. Linkage disequilibrium might explain the correlated functional status among segregating V segments, but an unknown experimental factor could not be excluded. A further reported finding was that TCR beta sequences accurately predicted the HLA-A and HLA-B alleles for most subjects in the first cohort. In a later analysis, HLA-associated TCR beta chains were found to be more clonally expanded and to have lower generation probabilities than equally common non-associated chains. A total of 150 to 200 TCR beta chains were listed by the study as associated with cytomegalovirus. The classifier was reported to diagnose cytomegalovirus status with high specificity and sensitivity in both the original cohort and the validation cohort. At a false discovery rate of 0.05, a later analysis linked 16,951 TCR beta sequences to specific HLA alleles. The earlier analysis of almost 600 of the donors excluded some 15 rarely observed V segments, including chromosome 9 orphons, because counts were too low. In vitro tests confirmed that a few of the cytomegalovirus-associated TCR beta chains recognize cytomegalovirus antigens. Some IMGT-functional V segments, including TRBV6-2 and TRBV6-3, could not be told apart with the 87-base-pair reads, so those segments were excluded. Immune exposure information for the cohort was limited to CMV serostatus. According to a later analysis, TCR association rates differed among HLA loci, with DRB1 alleles showing the most associated TCRs and HLA-C alleles showing the fewest. An association between a missense DCLRE1C variant and V-gene and J-gene trimming of TCR beta chains was found in a later genetic analysis and replicated in an independent cohort. Presence/absence analyses assumed roughly uniform sequencing depth across donors, an assumption that may not hold. Because HLA typing was missing for some donors at each locus, association tests included only the typed subset. In an earlier analysis of fewer than 700 of the donors, most TCR beta V segments appeared in productive rearrangements about 87% or about 30% of the time, broadly matching IMGT annotations. A cluster of highly shared sequence variants was judged likely to represent a technical artifact of the sequencing pipeline. Several of the top co-occurrence clusters appeared to be linked to parvovirus B19, influenza, CMV and Epstein-Barr virus, according to a later analysis. Assigning TCR associations to individual alleles was difficult when HLA alleles, especially DR and DQ, strongly co-occurred.

This TCR derives from a woman aged 60 to 75 in good health and CMV-seronegative. The chain uses TRBV18 and TRBJ1-1; the D gene cannot be resolved reliably. The specimen was PBMCs. CDR3 region: CASSPGRNTEAFF. The nucleotide sequence reads TGTGCCAGCTCACCCGGTCGAAACACTGAAGCTTTCTTT. The full variable domain, completed from the reference TRBV18 and TRBJ1-1 proteins outside the CDR3, reads NAGVMQNPRHLVRRRGQEARLRCSPMKGHSHVYWYRQLPEEGLKFMVYLQKENIIDESGMPKERFSAEFPKEGPSILRIQQVVRGDSAAYFCASSPGRNTEAFFGQGTRLTVV.